This T cell receptor beta chain comes out of a study of cytomegalovirus exposure and HLA in healthy donors. The study, taken as a whole, reports: Despite most TCR sequences being rare, some public TCRs occurred in many donors. It was reported that TCR beta sequences correctly inferred the HLA-A and HLA-B alleles for most subjects. The investigators catalogued 150 to 200 TCR beta chains as cytomegalovirus-associated.

With 2 bases clipped from V and 1 base from J, the junction kept 6 bases outside the gene matches. The CDR3 covers 16 residues. Per germline, CDR1 SGHRS and CDR2 YFSETQ. The PCR used 60 Vbeta and 13 Jbeta primers. The assay was immunoSEQ multiplex PCR, and TCRdb's table has in-frame clones only and misses some. This sample has about 150,000 clones; about four fifths occur once, and the top ten carry 2.5% to 3%. Details on this clone: No antigen is known for it.

V is TRBV5-1 and J is TRBJ1-1, with 9 bases lining up with TRBD1. The specimen sequenced was PBMCs. This receptor was taken from a man aged 18 to 35 in good health and CMV-seronegative. The CDR3 nucleotides are TGCGCCAGCAGCTTTGGGACAGGGAATAGGAACACTGAAGCTTTCTTT. This codes for CASSFGTGNRNTEAFF.